A selection of T cell receptor beta chains follows, all from one sample in a study of identical twins. TCRdb fed the 5' RACE reads into MiXCR, producing one record per CDR3 protein. This sample yields about 530,000 distinct CDR3 sequences, of which around 15% are seen a single time; more than 0.4% belongs to the top ten. This same sample was also part of a study on yellow fever vaccine responses in identical twins.

The sample was CD4+ T cells sorted from blood. Source of these receptors: a woman aged 18-29 years in good health. The CDR3 runs from the conserved cysteine through the conserved F or W. The order of the fields is V gene, D gene, J gene, clone size, CDR3 DNA, CDR3 protein. A D gene is named only where the DNA matches it firmly. Where a row states a size, it is once, few, many or the class of an expanded clone; other rows omit it.

>TRBV12-3/TRBV12-4|-|TRBJ2-7|many
TGTGCCAGCAGCCAGAGAACTAGCCTGAGGATCTACGAGCAGTACTTC
CASSQRTSLRIYEQYF
>TRBV13|-|TRBJ2-1|-
TGTGCCAGCAGCCCTCCCCCCCCAGCTACCTACAATGAGCAGTTCTTC
CASSPPPPATYNEQFF
>TRBV3-1|-|TRBJ2-1|few
TGTGCCAGCAGCCAACGGCTAGCCCAGGGCAATGAGCAGTTCTTC
CASSQRLAQGNEQFF
>TRBV6-5|TRBD1|TRBJ1-1|few
TGTGCCAGCAGTTACGGGGACAGGGGGAATACTGAAGCTTTCTTT
CASSYGDRGNTEAFF
>TRBV28|-|TRBJ2-1|-
TGTGCCAGCAGTTATCCGGGGCCTCCGCGATACAATGAGCAGTTCTTC
CASSYPGPPRYNEQFF
>TRBV20-1|-|TRBJ1-2|-
TGCAGTGCTACCCCAGATCCTTATGGCTACACCTTC
CSATPDPYGYTF
>TRBV5-1|TRBD1|TRBJ2-7|few
TGCGCCAGCACTCGAGGGGACAGGGGGCGATCCTACGAGCAGTACTTC
CASTRGDRGRSYEQYF
>TRBV20-1|-|TRBJ1-1|-
TGCAGTGCGAAGGAATTCCGGGGATCTGAAGCTTTCTTT
CSAKEFRGSEAFF
>TRBV12-3/TRBV12-4|-|TRBJ2-4|-
TGTGCCAGCAGCCCACCAACAGGAAACATTCAGTACTTC
CASSPPTGNIQYF
>TRBV10-3|TRBD2|TRBJ2-1|few
TGTGCCATCAGTGAGTCGGTTAGCGGGGGACCGAGCTCCTACAATGAGCAGTTCTTC
CAISESVSGGPSSYNEQFF
>TRBV7-2|TRBD1|TRBJ2-5|-
TGTGCCAGCGGCCCAAGGACAGGGGGGAGAGAGACCCAGTACTTC
CASGPRTGGRETQYF
>TRBV12-3/TRBV12-4|-|TRBJ2-2|few
TGTGCCAGCAGCCTCACGACCACCGGGGAGCTGTTTTTT
CASSLTTTGELFF
>TRBV5-1|TRBD1|TRBJ2-2|-
TGCGCCAGCAGCCTCCCCGGACAGGGGAGGGCCGGGGAGCTGTTTTTT
CASSLPGQGRAGELFF
>TRBV5-1|TRBD1|TRBJ1-1|-
TGCGCCAGCAGCCCCGACAGGGGTTTGGCTTTCTTT
CASSPDRGLAFF
>TRBV15|TRBD1|TRBJ2-5|few
TGTGCCACCAGCACCCTGAACAGGGGACAAGAGACCCAGTACTTC
CATSTLNRGQETQYF
>TRBV6-1|TRBD2|TRBJ2-1|few
TGTGCCAGCAGTAGGGGTAGCGGGATTCTCAATGAGCAGTTCTTC
CASSRGSGILNEQFF
>TRBV5-6|TRBD2|TRBJ2-7|once
TGTGCCAGCAGTCGGGGGGGGAAAACCTACGAGCAGTACTTC
CASSRGGKTYEQYF
>TRBV25-1|-|TRBJ2-7|-
TGTGCCAGCAGTGAAACACTGGGTGTTACCGAGCAGTACTTC
CASSETLGVTEQYF